This TCR beta chain was found in a study of CD8 T cells in Susac syndrome. An amount of RNA that ranged from roughly 0.5 to 1 ug was reverse transcribed with random hexamers. TCRdb ran MiXCR on the immunoSEQ multiplex PCR reads and lists one entry per CDR3 protein. In the table there are about 240,000 distinct CDR3 sequences, 90% to 96% of which are singletons. Deletions cut 1 base from V and 0 bases from J, with 8 bases between. The CDR3 totals 15 residues. CDR1 SGHRS and CDR2 YFSETQ come from the germline V gene. Material: CD4+ T cells from PBMCs. The chain couples TRBV5-1 to TRBJ2-1; D is ambiguous. The sequence was collected from a human donor with Susac syndrome. CDR3 nucleotides: TGCGCCAGCAGCTTGTCTGATTACTCCTACAATGAGCAGTTCTTC. Its translation is CASSLSDYSYNEQFF.